A single sample gave rise to the 28 T cell receptor beta chains below, sequenced in a study of T cell changes during pregnancy in multiple sclerosis (dated by TCRdb to about 2019). The library was prepared using the immunoSEQ multiplex PCR assay. TCRdb's version of the immuneACCESS table is confined to in-frame rearrangements and falls short of the full clone set. An unresolved V gene accounts for under half of the shortfall where checked; the remainder is of unknown origin. The sample table shows some 60,000 clones, and just over 90% are seen once. Of the sample, roughly 2.1% is held by the ten largest clones. Sample: peripheral blood, taken in the first trimester of pregnancy. These TCRs come from a female donor in good health, enrolled as a control in a pregnancy study.

This clone was seen just once. V is TRBV7-3 and J is TRBJ1-2; 7 bases align to TRBD1. The germline V gene encodes CDR1 SGHTA and CDR2 FQGTGA. The junction had 5 bases not matched to a gene; V was cut back by 0 bases and J by 4 bases. The CDR3 is 15 amino acids. CDR3 sequence reads: CASSLTKTGTYGYTF. In DNA, the CDR3 is TGTGCCAGCAGCTTAACGAAGACAGGGACCTATGGCTACACCTTC.

This chain uses TRBV6-5 with TRBJ2-5, with D possibly being TRBD1 (6 bases). This CDR3 is built from 12 residues. The V gene's germline CDR1 is MNHEY and CDR2 SVGAGI. The V and J ends lost 3 bases and 9 bases respectively, with 11 bases between them. The CDR3 reads CASSYSGESQYF. CDR3 DNA: TGTGCCAGCAGTTATTCAGGGGAGTCCCAGTACTTC.

The chain's CDR3 is CASSPMTGFGGYTF. The CDR3 DNA reads TGTGCCAGCAGTCCGATGACAGGGTTCGGTGGCTACACCTTC. The chain joins TRBV27 to TRBJ1-2, with 7 nucleotides matching TRBD1. The V and J ends lost 5 bases and 7 bases, in that order; junction bases with no gene match: 10. This CDR3 is built from 14 residues. Germline V lookup: CDR1 MNHEY, CDR2 SMNVEV (reference sequence).

This chain joins TRBV27 and TRBJ2-7, with 8 bases that match TRBD2. Germline CDR1 reads MNHEY; CDR2 reads SMNVEV (reference sequence). The CDR3 extends over 17 amino acids. V trimming: 0 bases; J trimming: 3 bases; junction bases outside the gene matches: 10. The CDR3 is CASSLSLSVAGGYEQYF. For the CDR3, the DNA is TGTGCCAGCAGTTTATCTTTATCGGTCGCGGGAGGCTACGAGCAGTACTTC.

The chain carries TRBV28 and TRBJ2-3; 12 bases match TRBD2. Germline V gene data show CDR1 as MDHEN and CDR2 as SYDVKM. CDR3 size: 16 residues. Unmatched junction bases numbered 8, after V lost 4 bases and J lost 6 bases. The CDR3 spells CASSSPSGRAMDTQYF. The DNA for the CDR3 is TGTGCCAGCAGTTCCCCTAGCGGGAGGGCCATGGATACGCAGTATTTT.

The chain recombines TRBV19 with TRBJ1-2; no definite D call. Germline V gene sequence: CDR1 LNHDA, CDR2 SQIVND (reference sequence). With 5 bases removed from V and 6 bases from J, the gap between germline ends came to 19 bases. The CDR3 is made up of 15 amino acids. The CDR3 loop reads CASSFGVGTAHGYTF. The CDR3 DNA follows: TGTGCCAGTAGTTTCGGGGTGGGCACAGCGCATGGCTACACCTTC.

The chain combines TRBV11-3 with TRBJ2-5, with 10 bases fitting TRBD2. The V and J ends lost 2 bases and 5 bases, in that order; junction bases with no gene match: 14. Germline CDR1 SGHNT, CDR2 YENEEA. The CDR3 contains 18 residues. In DNA, the CDR3 is TGTGCCAGCAGCTTACCGGGACTAGCGACCCGAGGGGGGGAGACCCAGTACTTC. Its protein is CASSLPGLATRGGETQYF. Filled out from reference TRBV11-3 and TRBJ2-5, the complete variable domain reads EAGVVQSPRYKIIEKKQPVAFWCNPISGHNTLYWYLQNLGQGPELLIRYENEEAVDDSQLPKDRFSAERLKGVDSTLKIQPAELGDSAVYLCASSLPGLATRGGETQYFGPGTRLLVL.

The chain employs TRBV7-2 and TRBJ1-5, with D unclear. Germline V gene data show CDR1 as SGHTA and CDR2 as FQGNSA. The CDR3 covers 12 residues. V lost 6 bases to trimming and J lost 4 bases, with 7 bases between them. The CDR3 region has the DNA TGTGCCAGCAGTATGGCAAATCAGCCCCAGCATTTT. Its translation is CASSMANQPQHF.

The V call is TRBV7-2, the J call TRBJ2-7; no clear D gene. Trimming left V 1 base short and J 2 bases short, with 6 bases between. The germline V gene encodes CDR1 SGHTA and CDR2 FQGNSA. There are 13 residues in the CDR3. As DNA, the CDR3 is TGTGCCAGCAGCTTAGTCAGAACCTACGAGCAGTACTTC. Its protein is CASSLVRTYEQYF.

V is TRBV28 and J is TRBJ1-2, with TRBD1 as a possible D gene (6 bases). The length of the CDR3 is 14 residues. Germline CDR1 MDHEN, CDR2 SYDVKM. Trimming shortened V by 4 bases and J by 4 bases, and 13 bases separated the two germline ends. For the CDR3, the DNA is TGTGCCAGCAGTTCGTCAGACAGGCCCTATGGCTACACCTTC. Its protein is CASSSSDRPYGYTF.

The chain carries TRBV15 and TRBJ2-1; possibly TRBD2 for D (6 bases). Germline values: CDR1 LNHNV, CDR2 YYDKDF (reference sequence). Trimming removed 0 bases at V and 7 bases at J, with 13 bases between. This CDR3 has 15 residues. The DNA for the CDR3 is TGTGCCACCAGCAGAGATCCCGGACTAAGGAATGAGCAGTTCTTC. Translating gives CATSRDPGLRNEQFF.

V usage is TRBV19 and J usage is TRBJ2-4, with D perhaps matching TRBD2 (5 bases). The CDR3 is made up of 11 amino acids. Germline CDR1 and CDR2: LNHDA and SQIVND (reference sequence). The V gene lost 7 bases and the J gene lost 8 bases, with 9 bases spanning the gap. In DNA, the CDR3 is TGTGCCAGTACACTAGGGCACATTCAGTACTTC. It specifies CASTLGHIQYF.

This chain connects TRBV2 to TRBJ2-1; the match to TRBD2 covers 8 bases. Germline V lookup: CDR1 SNHLY, CDR2 FYNNEI. The CDR3 runs to 14 residues. After removal of 6 bases from V and 9 bases from J, the junction contained 10 bases not matched to a gene. The CDR3 DNA reads TGTGCCAGCAGACCTGGACTAGCAGGCGGTGAGCAGTTCTTC. Translated, it gives CASRPGLAGGEQFF.

The chain recombines TRBV28 with TRBJ1-4, with TRBD1 as a possible D gene (5 bases). Germline-derived CDR1 and CDR2 are MDHEN and SYDVKM. The V gene lost 2 bases and the J gene lost 6 bases, with 13 bases spanning the gap. This CDR3 contains 15 residues. The CDR3: CASSLSPGWDEKLFF. DNA for the CDR3: TGTGCCAGCAGTTTAAGTCCAGGGTGGGATGAAAAACTGTTTTTT.

The chain links TRBV9 to TRBJ2-2; D might be TRBD1 (5 bases). The CDR3 contains 15 residues. Trimming removed 2 bases from V and 4 bases from J, with 12 bases in between. Germline assignment: CDR1 SGDLS and CDR2 YYNGEE. The CDR3 loop is CASSVLGEGTGELFF. In nucleotides, the CDR3 is TGTGCCAGCAGCGTTCTAGGGGAAGGCACCGGGGAGCTGTTTTTT.

The chain joins TRBV2 to TRBJ1-1, with TRBD1 matching over 9 bases. Per germline, CDR1 SNHLY and CDR2 FYNNEI. The CDR3 extends over 13 amino acids. The junction had 10 bases not matched to a gene; V was cut back by 6 bases and J by 11 bases. The chain's CDR3 is CASSLDRGSLAFF. In DNA form, the CDR3 reads TGTGCCAGCAGCCTCGACAGGGGGTCGTTGGCTTTCTTT.

The chain carries TRBV11-1 and TRBJ2-1; D might be TRBD2 (6 bases). The CDR3 length is 15 residues. The germline gives CDR1 SGHAT, CDR2 FQDESV (reference sequence). Trimming took 3 bases from V and 3 from J, leaving 12 bases between them. This chain's CDR3 is CASSFRGLNYNEQFF. In nucleotides, the CDR3 is TGTGCCAGCAGCTTTCGGGGACTGAACTACAATGAGCAGTTCTTC.

The J gene is TRBJ1-6, the V gene TRBV7-9; TRBD1 matches 7 bases. Germline CDR1 is SEHNR and CDR2 is FQNEAQ (reference sequence). V lost 6 bases, J lost 7 bases, and 12 bases stayed unmatched. The CDR3 loop spans 16 amino acids. This CDR3 is CASSQTGTALNSPLHF. The CDR3 DNA sequence: TGTGCCAGCAGTCAGACCGGGACAGCACTCAATTCACCCCTCCACTTT.

The chain employs TRBV6-1 and TRBJ1-5; TRBD1 aligns across 7 bases. The length of the CDR3 is 15 residues. Trimming removed 2 bases from V and 2 bases from J; junction bases left unmatched: 3. Germline values: CDR1 MNHNS, CDR2 SASEGT. The CDR3 nucleotides read TGTGCCAGCAGTGAACCAGGGGGGCGCAATCAGCCCCAGCATTTT. Its protein product is CASSEPGGRNQPQHF.

V usage is TRBV10-3 and J usage is TRBJ1-1, with no clear D. CDR1 and CDR2 from the germline V gene are ENHRY and SYGVKD. The CDR3 is made up of 13 amino acids. Trimming pared 7 bases from V and 0 bases from J, leaving 9 bases between. The DNA for the CDR3 is TGTGCCATCACGTCCCAGGTGAACACTGAAGCTTTCTTT. Translation: CAITSQVNTEAFF.

This chain links TRBV5-6 with TRBJ1-4, with 8 bases that match TRBD1. The V and J ends lost 1 base and 8 bases, in that order; junction bases with no gene match: 7. This CDR3 is 15 amino acids long. Germline CDR1 is SGHDT and CDR2 is YYEEEE. The CDR3 region is CASSLKGTGAEKLFF. CDR3 nucleotide sequence: TGTGCCAGCAGCTTGAAGGGGACAGGCGCCGAAAAACTGTTTTTT.

V usage is TRBV19 and J usage is TRBJ1-2; the D gene is possibly TRBD1 (6 bases). This CDR3 comprises 16 residues. V was cut by 6 bases and J by 5 bases, with 22 bases left in between. CDR1 LNHDA and CDR2 SQIVND come from the germline V gene (reference sequence). The CDR3, as DNA: TGTGCCAGTAGCATACCAGGGGACCCTATCCCTTATGGCTACACCTTC. This sequence encodes CASSIPGDPIPYGYTF.

The V call is TRBV30, the J call TRBJ2-1; TRBD2 aligns across 8 bases. The CDR3 extends over 13 amino acids. Trimming took 0 bases from V and 9 from J; bases not matched to a gene: 4. Germline V gene data show CDR1 as GTSNPN and CDR2 as SVGIG (reference sequence). The CDR3 spells CAWSVRSGGEQFF. In nucleotides, the CDR3 is TGTGCCTGGAGTGTACGGAGCGGGGGTGAGCAGTTCTTC.

The chain joins TRBV13 to TRBJ1-2; D gene unclear. This CDR3 has 17 residues. Germline loops: CDR1 PRHDT, CDR2 FYEKMQ (reference sequence). V was clipped by 3 bases and J by 3 bases, with 20 bases between them. This CDR3 is CASSFGEAGGRDYGYTF. In nucleotides, the CDR3 is TGTGCCAGCAGCTTTGGTGAAGCCGGCGGTAGAGACTATGGCTACACCTTC.

Written as DNA, the CDR3 is TGTGCCAGTAGTTCGACAGGGAAGACAAACATTCAGTACTTC. This codes for CASSSTGKTNIQYF. The V and J genes are TRBV19 and TRBJ2-4, with 7 bases aligning to TRBD1. In germline, CDR1 is LNHDA, CDR2 SQIVND (reference sequence). The V segment lost 5 bases and the J segment 6 bases; nucleotides outside the gene matches: 7. The CDR3 spans 14 residues.

The chain combines TRBV6-5 with TRBJ2-3; D is possibly TRBD1 (5 bases). Per the germline V gene, CDR1 is MNHEY and CDR2 is SVGAGI. Deletions cut 5 bases from V and 2 bases from J, with 14 bases between. The CDR3 totals 15 residues. In DNA, the CDR3 is TGTGCCAGCAGTACCCGGACACGCAACACAGATACGCAGTATTTT. Translated: CASSTRTRNTDTQYF.

This chain connects TRBV18 to TRBJ2-7; 9 bases match TRBD2. Losses at the gene ends were 3 bases for V and 4 bases for J; bases not matched to a gene: 16. The CDR3 loop spans 18 amino acids. CDR1 and CDR2 from the germline V gene are KGHSH and LQKENI. The CDR3 loop is CASSPLRASGEVPYEQYF. DNA of the CDR3: TGTGCCAGCTCACCCCTACGCGCTAGCGGGGAGGTACCATACGAGCAGTACTTC. The whole variable domain, remainder taken from reference TRBV18 and TRBJ2-7, is NAGVMQNPRHLVRRRGQEARLRCSPMKGHSHVYWYRQLPEEGLKFMVYLQKENIIDESGMPKERFSAEFPKEGPSILRIQQVVRGDSAAYFCASSPLRASGEVPYEQYFGPGTRLTVT.

This clone is a singleton in its sample. This chain uses TRBV6-5 with TRBJ1-5; the D is unclear. V was clipped by 0 bases and J by 1 base, with 7 bases between them. Germline lookup yields CDR1 MNHEY and CDR2 SVGAGI. The CDR3 contains 15 residues. CDR3 in DNA: TGTGCCAGCAGTTACTCCGGGGTAAGCAATCAGCCCCAGCATTTT. It codes for CASSYSGVSNQPQHF.